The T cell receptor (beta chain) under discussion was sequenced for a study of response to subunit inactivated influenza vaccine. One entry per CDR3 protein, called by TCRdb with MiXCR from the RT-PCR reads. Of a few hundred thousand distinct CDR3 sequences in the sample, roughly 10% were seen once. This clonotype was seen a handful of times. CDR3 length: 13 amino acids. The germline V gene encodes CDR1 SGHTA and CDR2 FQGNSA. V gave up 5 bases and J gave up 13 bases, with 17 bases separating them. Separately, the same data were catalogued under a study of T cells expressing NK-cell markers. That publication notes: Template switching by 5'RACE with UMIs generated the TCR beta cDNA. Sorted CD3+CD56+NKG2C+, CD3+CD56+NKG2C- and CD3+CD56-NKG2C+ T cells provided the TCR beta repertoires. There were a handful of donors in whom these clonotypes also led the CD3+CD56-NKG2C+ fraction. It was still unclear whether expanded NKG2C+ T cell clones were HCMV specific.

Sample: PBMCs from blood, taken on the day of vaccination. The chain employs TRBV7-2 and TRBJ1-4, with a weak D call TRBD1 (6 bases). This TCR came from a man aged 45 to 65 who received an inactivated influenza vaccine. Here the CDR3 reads CASSLHRGDTLFF. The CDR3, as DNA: TGTGCCAGCAGCCTACACAGAGGGGACACACTGTTTTTT.